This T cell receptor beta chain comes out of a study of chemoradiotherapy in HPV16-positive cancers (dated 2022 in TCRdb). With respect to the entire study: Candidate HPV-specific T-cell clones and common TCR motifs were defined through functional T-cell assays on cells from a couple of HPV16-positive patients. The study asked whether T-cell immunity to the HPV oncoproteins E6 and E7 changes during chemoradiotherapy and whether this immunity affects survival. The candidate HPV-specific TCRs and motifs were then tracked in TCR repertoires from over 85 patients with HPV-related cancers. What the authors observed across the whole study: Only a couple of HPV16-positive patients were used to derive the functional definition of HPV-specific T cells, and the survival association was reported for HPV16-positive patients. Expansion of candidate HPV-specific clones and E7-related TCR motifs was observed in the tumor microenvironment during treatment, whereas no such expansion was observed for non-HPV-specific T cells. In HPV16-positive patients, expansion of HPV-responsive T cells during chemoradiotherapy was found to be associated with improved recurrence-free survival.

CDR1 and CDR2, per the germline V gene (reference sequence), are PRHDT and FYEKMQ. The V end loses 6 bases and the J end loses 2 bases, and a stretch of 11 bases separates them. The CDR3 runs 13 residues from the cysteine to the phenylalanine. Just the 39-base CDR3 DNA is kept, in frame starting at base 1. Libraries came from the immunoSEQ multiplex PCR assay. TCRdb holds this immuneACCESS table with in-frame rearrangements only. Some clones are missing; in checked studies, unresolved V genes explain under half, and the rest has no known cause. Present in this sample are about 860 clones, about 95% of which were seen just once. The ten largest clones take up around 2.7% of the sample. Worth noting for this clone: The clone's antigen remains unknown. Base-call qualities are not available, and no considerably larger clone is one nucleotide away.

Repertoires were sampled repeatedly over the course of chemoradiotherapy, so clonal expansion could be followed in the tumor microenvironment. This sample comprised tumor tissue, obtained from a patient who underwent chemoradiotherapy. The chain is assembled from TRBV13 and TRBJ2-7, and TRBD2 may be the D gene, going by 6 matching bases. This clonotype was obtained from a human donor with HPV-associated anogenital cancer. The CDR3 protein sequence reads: CASSFRGTYEQYF. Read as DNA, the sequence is TGTGCCAGCAGTTTTCGGGGGACCTACGAGCAGTACTTC.